This T cell receptor beta chain emerged from a study of OX40 agonist ivuxolimab in advanced cancers. Study information: At roughly 80% male, the cohort had a mean age of around 56 years, ranging from roughly 23 to 80.

V was shortened by 1 base and J by 7 bases, with 13 bases between the two germline ends. This CDR3 has 14 amino acids. Germline assignment: CDR1 SGHVS and CDR2 FNYEAQ. Data came from immunoSEQ multiplex PCR; TCRdb stores just in-frame clones and leaves some out. The sample consists of 95,000 to 100,000 clones, under 85% of them appearing once. The sequencing here drew on CD4+ or CD8+ T cells sorted from blood, taken in a trial of the OX40 agonist ivuxolimab. The TCR comes from an adult with an advanced solid tumor such as melanoma, head and neck, liver or kidney cancer. V is TRBV7-6 and J is TRBJ1-2; D is perhaps TRBD1 (5 bases). CDR3 residues: CASSLEEGMGGYTF. CDR3 sequence (DNA): TGTGCCAGCAGCTTAGAGGAGGGGATGGGTGGCTACACCTTC.